The rows below give T cell receptor beta chains drawn from one sample of a study of T-cell memory formation after mild COVID-19. TCRdb re-analysed the 5' RACE reads in MiXCR, keeping a single row per CDR3 protein. The repertoire consists of fewer than 350,000 distinct CDR3 sequences, with around an eighth occurring once and the leading ten covering approximately 22%. Sequenced input: PBMCs or a T cell subset sorted from them (not recorded which). The receptor set was obtained from a man between 18 and 29 years old who had mild COVID-19 (a few samples of this study predate the infection). Cell type and time point are not known. Each CDR3 is given with its conserved first and last residue.

v_call,j_call,cdr3_aa
TRBV7-9,TRBJ1-1,CASSRTTGGEAFF
TRBV20-1,TRBJ2-7,CSPQEKGGPNPYEQYF
TRBV3-1,TRBJ2-5,CASSPWLRGRGETQYF
TRBV10-3,TRBJ2-1,CATIRDRDNEQFF
TRBV12-3/TRBV12-4,TRBJ1-2,CASSLLGQVSYTF
TRBV5-1,TRBJ2-1,CASSLAPGGDEQFF
TRBV11-2,TRBJ2-3,CASSRGPPDKPPDTQYF
TRBV28,TRBJ1-1,CASSPPTQNTEAFF
TRBV11-3,TRBJ1-6,CASSRRVQNSPLHF
TRBV7-2,TRBJ2-1,CASSLAMAGGYNEQFF
TRBV3-1,TRBJ1-6,CASSQDGDSPLHF
TRBV5-1,TRBJ1-1,CASSLIGEIWTEAFF
TRBV5-1,TRBJ1-1,CASRGVVDTEAFF
TRBV4-2,TRBJ2-5,CASSQGSGEETQYF
TRBV19,TRBJ1-5,CACLPGHSFNQPQHF
TRBV6-5,TRBJ1-1,CASSLRGRRNTEAFF
TRBV6-2/TRBV6-3,TRBJ1-5,CAIPGTGMQPQHF